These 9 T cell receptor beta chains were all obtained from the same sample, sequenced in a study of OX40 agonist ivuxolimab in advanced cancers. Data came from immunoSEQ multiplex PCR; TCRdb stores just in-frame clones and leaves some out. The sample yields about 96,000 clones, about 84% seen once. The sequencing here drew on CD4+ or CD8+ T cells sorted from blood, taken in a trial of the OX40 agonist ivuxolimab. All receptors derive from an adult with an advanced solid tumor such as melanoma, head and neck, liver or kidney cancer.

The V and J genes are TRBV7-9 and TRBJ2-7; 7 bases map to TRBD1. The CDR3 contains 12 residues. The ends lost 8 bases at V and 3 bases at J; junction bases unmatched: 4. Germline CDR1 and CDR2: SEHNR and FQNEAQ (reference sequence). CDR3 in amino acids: CASGQEDYEQYF. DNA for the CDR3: TGTGCCAGCGGACAGGAGGACTACGAGCAGTACTTC.

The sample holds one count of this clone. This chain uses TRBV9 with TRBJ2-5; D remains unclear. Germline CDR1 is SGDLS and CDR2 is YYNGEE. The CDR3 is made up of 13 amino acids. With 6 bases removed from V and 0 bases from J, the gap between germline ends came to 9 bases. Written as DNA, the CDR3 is TGTGCCAGCAACCGGGCCAACCAAGAGACCCAGTACTTC. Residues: CASNRANQETQYF.

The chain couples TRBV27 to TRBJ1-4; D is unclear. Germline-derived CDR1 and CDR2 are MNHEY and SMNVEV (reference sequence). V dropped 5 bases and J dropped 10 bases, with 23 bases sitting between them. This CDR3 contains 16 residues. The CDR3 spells CASSEPPGLLLGKLFF. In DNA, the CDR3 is TGTGCCAGCAGTGAGCCCCCCGGTCTCTTGCTAGGAAAACTGTTTTTT.

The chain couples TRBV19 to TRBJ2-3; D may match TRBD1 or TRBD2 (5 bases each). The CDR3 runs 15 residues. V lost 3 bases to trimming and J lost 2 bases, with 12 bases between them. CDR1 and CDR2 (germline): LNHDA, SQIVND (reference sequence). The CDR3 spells CASSMGRQPTDTQYF. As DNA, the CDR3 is TGTGCCAGTAGTATGGGACGCCAACCCACAGATACGCAGTATTTT.

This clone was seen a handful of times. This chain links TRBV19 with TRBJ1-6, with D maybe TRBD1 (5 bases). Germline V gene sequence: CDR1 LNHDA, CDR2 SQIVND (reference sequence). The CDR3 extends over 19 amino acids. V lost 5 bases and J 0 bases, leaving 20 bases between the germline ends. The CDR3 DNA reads TGTGCCAGTAGTTGGCGGGGAGCCCGGGACGGCTCCTATAATTCACCCCTCCACTTT. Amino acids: CASSWRGARDGSYNSPLHF.

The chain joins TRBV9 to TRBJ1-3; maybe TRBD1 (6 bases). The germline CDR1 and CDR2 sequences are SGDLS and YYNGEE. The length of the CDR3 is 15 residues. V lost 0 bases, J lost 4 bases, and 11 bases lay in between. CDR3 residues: CASSVGQAPGNTIYF. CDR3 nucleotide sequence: TGTGCCAGCAGCGTAGGACAGGCTCCGGGAAACACCATATATTTT.

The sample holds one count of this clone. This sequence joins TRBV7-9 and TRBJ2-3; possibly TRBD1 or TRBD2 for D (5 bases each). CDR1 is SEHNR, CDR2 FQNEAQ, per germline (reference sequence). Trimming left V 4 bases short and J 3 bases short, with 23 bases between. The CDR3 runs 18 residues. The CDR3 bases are TGTGCCAGCAGCTCTCCCCCGAGAGGGGATACTCGGACAGATACGCAGTATTTT. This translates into CASSSPPRGDTRTDTQYF.

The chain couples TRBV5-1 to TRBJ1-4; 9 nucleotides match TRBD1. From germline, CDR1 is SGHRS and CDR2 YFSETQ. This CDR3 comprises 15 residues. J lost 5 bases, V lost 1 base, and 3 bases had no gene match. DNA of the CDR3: TGCGCCAGCAGCTTGTTCGGGACAGGGAATGAAAAACTGTTTTTT. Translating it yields CASSLFGTGNEKLFF.

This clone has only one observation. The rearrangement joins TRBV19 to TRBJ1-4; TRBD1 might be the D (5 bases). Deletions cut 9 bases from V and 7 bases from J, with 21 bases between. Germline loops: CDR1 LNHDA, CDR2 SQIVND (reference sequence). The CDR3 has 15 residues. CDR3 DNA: TGTGCCAGCAACAAAGAACCAGGGTCGGGTGAAAAACTGTTTTTT. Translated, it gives CASNKEPGSGEKLFF.